Below are 10 T cell receptor beta chains sequenced from a single sample in a study of glioma-infiltrating T cells after dendritic cell vaccination. This sample's time point: after dendritic cell vaccination, including at tumor progression/relapse. Repertoires were generated with immunoSEQ multiplex PCR, while TCRdb's copy carries only in-frame clones and drops some. The sample lists 100,000 to 120,000 clones, almost 90% occurring once. Material: blood, obtained after dendritic cell vaccination. Every receptor here comes from a human donor with glioblastoma.

J is TRBJ1-1 and V is TRBV6-1, with no clear D. The germline V and J ends were trimmed by 3 bases and 2 bases, with 4 bases remaining between them. Per the germline V gene, CDR1 is MNHNS and CDR2 is SASEGT. The CDR3 spans 12 residues. The CDR3 reads CASSDVNTEAFF. DNA for the CDR3: TGTGCCAGCAGTGACGTAAACACTGAAGCTTTCTTT.

The V and J genes are TRBV5-1 and TRBJ2-5; TRBD1 matches 10 bases. With V trimmed by 3 bases and J by 2 bases, 4 bases remained unmatched. Germline-derived CDR1 and CDR2 are SGHRS and YFSETQ. CDR3 length equals 15 residues. CDR3 residues: CASSSGQGRQETQYF. The CDR3 DNA reads as TGCGCCAGCAGCTCGGGACAGGGGAGACAAGAGACCCAGTACTTC.

This clone showed up just a few times. CDR3 sequence: CAWSPIDRDNQPQHF. CDR3 coding DNA: TGTGCCTGGAGCCCAATCGACAGGGACAATCAGCCCCAGCATTTT. The chain is built from TRBV30 and TRBJ1-5, with 7 bases matching TRBD1. J lost 3 bases, V lost 3 bases, and 8 bases had no gene match. This CDR3 comprises 15 residues. Germline CDR1 GTSNPN, CDR2 SVGIG (reference sequence).

This clone has just a few counts. The CDR3 sequence: CASSYTGGASGYTF. The CDR3 DNA reads TGTGCCAGCAGCTACACAGGGGGCGCGAGTGGCTACACCTTC. The chain uses TRBV6-5 and TRBJ1-2, with 9 bases lining up with TRBD1. Germline CDR1 is MNHEY and CDR2 is SVGAGI. The CDR3 length is 14 residues. J gave up 7 bases and V 6 bases, and 9 bases lay outside the gene matches.

The chain has TRBV5-1 and TRBJ2-3, with 11 bases matching TRBD2. The V segment lost 0 bases and the J segment 6 bases; nucleotides outside the gene matches: 3. The germline V gene encodes CDR1 SGHRS and CDR2 YFSETQ. This CDR3 region has 15 residues. The DNA for the CDR3 is TGCGCCAGCAGCTTGGTAGCGGGAGGGCCTGATACGCAGTATTTT. Translating it yields CASSLVAGGPDTQYF.

This clone was counted once. The chain combines TRBV6-5 with TRBJ2-6; tentative D call: TRBD2 (6 bases). The CDR3 covers 15 residues. The germline CDR1 and CDR2 sequences are MNHEY and SVGAGI. The germline V and J ends were trimmed by 6 bases and 0 bases, with 9 bases remaining between them. As DNA, the CDR3 is TGTGCCAGCAGCACTAGCCCCTCTGGGGCCAACGTCCTGACTTTC. It is translated as CASSTSPSGANVLTF.

J is TRBJ1-2 and V is TRBV6-5, with D perhaps TRBD1 (6 bases). This CDR3 is 14 amino acids long. CDR1 and CDR2 from the germline V gene are MNHEY and SVGAGI. V lost 4 bases, J lost 4 bases, and 13 bases lay in between. The CDR3 reads CASSLSGTSYGYTF. The CDR3, as DNA: TGTGCCAGCAGTTTATCCGGGACAAGCTATGGCTACACCTTC.

The J gene is TRBJ2-7, the V gene TRBV9, with D tentatively TRBD2 (5 bases). With 1 base removed from V and 3 bases from J, the gap between germline ends came to 11 bases. The CDR3 consists of 14 residues. The germline V gene encodes CDR1 SGDLS and CDR2 YYNGEE. The CDR3 DNA follows: TGTGCCAGCAGCGTAAGCGGCGAGAGCTACGAGCAGTACTTC. Protein sequence: CASSVSGESYEQYF.

CDR3 in DNA: TGTGCCAGCAGTAACAGGGTCCATGAGCAGTTCTTC. Its protein is CASSNRVHEQFF. V usage is TRBV6-1 and J usage is TRBJ2-1; tentative D call: TRBD1 (6 bases). CDR3 size: 12 residues. V lost 5 bases and J 8 bases, leaving 10 bases between the germline ends. CDR1 and CDR2 from the germline V gene are MNHNS and SASEGT.

V is TRBV28 and J is TRBJ2-1; a weak D match, TRBD2 (5 bases). With 6 bases removed from V and 8 bases from J, the gap between germline ends came to 14 bases. This CDR3 has 13 residues. Germline loops: CDR1 MDHEN, CDR2 SYDVKM. The CDR3: CASRGLTRDEQFF. CDR3 in DNA: TGTGCCAGCAGGGGCCTTACTAGAGATGAGCAGTTCTTC.